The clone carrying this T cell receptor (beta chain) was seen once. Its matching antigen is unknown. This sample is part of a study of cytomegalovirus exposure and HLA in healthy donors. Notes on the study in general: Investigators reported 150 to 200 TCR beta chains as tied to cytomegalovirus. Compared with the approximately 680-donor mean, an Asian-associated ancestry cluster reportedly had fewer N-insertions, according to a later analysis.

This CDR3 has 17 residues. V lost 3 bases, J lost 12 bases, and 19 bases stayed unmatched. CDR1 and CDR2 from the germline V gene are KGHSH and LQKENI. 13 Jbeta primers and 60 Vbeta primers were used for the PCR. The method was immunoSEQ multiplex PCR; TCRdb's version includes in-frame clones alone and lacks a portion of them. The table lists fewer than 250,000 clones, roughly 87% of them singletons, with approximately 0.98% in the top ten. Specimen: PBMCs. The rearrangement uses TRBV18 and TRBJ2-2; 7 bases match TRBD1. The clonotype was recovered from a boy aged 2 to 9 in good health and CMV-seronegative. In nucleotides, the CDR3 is TGTGCCAGCTCACCCCCTCGGACAGGCCTTACGCGAAGCAAGCTGTTTTTT. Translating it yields CASSPPRTGLTRSKLFF. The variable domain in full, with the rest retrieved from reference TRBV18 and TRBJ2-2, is NAGVMQNPRHLVRRRGQEARLRCSPMKGHSHVYWYRQLPEEGLKFMVYLQKENIIDESGMPKERFSAEFPKEGPSILRIQQVVRGDSAAYFCASSPPRTGLTRSKLFFGEGSRLTVL.